The entry below gives a single T cell receptor (beta chain) sequence along with its context. Profiling relied on immunoSEQ multiplex PCR, and the TCRdb table lists in-frame clones only, not all of them. The table lists about 51,000 clones, approximately 89% of them singletons. This record belongs to a study of control samples from healthy donors and cancer patients. Germline lookup yields CDR1 MNHEY and CDR2 SVGAGI. This CDR3 is built from 15 residues. The V end lost 6 bases, the J end lost 3 bases, and 14 bases lay between the germline ends. This chain uses TRBV6-5 with TRBJ1-4; a weak D match, TRBD1 (6 bases). The sequence came from a man between 40 and 49 years old with colorectal cancer. Sample: PBMCs. Here the CDR3 reads CASSLTGTANEKLFF. The CDR3 bases are TGTGCCAGCAGCTTAACAGGGACTGCTAATGAAAAACTGTTTTTT.